This T cell receptor beta chain was sequenced in a study of shared T cell receptors in the human thymus. Libraries were prepared by immunoSEQ multiplex PCR; TCRdb keeps only in-frame clonotypes and omits some of them. The sample records hundreds of thousands of clones, 80% to 90% being singletons. The germline V gene has CDR1 SQVTM and CDR2 ANQGSEA. V lost 3 bases to trimming and J lost 4 bases, with 18 bases between them. This CDR3 has 15 residues. Another study also made use of these data, one on human thymus T cells. That study reports: It was healthy Finnish infants having corrective surgery for congenital heart defects who were the donors. Thymus pieces cut out during corrective heart surgery were the tissue that was used. V and J genes seemed to be used with bias in thymic and blood repertoires.

The rearrangement joins TRBV29-1 to TRBJ1-2, with D possibly being TRBD1 (6 bases). The sample consisted of thymocytes. The receptor was derived from a girl under three years old with a congenital heart defect. CDR3 amino acids: CSVDGGGARGYGYTF. The CDR3 coding sequence is TGCAGCGTTGATGGTGGGGGGGCGCGAGGCTATGGCTACACCTTC.